This entry is about one T cell receptor beta chain. Its target is unknown. The CDR3 sequence is 17 residues long. Germline CDR1 is PRHDT and CDR2 is FYEKMQ (reference sequence). TCRdb derives one entry per CDR3 protein from the 5' RACE reads, leaving out DNA. The clone table shows a few hundred thousand distinct CDR3 sequences, with the ten largest holding 1.4%. This specimen comes from a study of T cells expressing NK-cell markers. Study-wide findings and caveats: Four donors likewise had their CD3+CD56-NKG2C+ fraction led by these clonotypes.

This TCR was recovered from a woman in her 50s in good health. The chain uses TRBV13 and TRBJ2-3; the D call from TCRdb, TRBD2, cannot be confirmed without DNA. Sequenced sample: blood T cells: a sorted CD56 or NKG2C T cell subset, CD4+ or CD8+ T cells, or bulk PBMC T cells (not recorded which). CDR3 protein: CASSLGVLEGGTDTQYF.